Listed below are T cell receptor beta chains from one sample, sequenced in a study of control samples from healthy donors and cancer patients. Generated by immunoSEQ multiplex PCR, the TCRdb table keeps only in-frame clones and is missing some. This sample has some 21,000 clones, with around 85% found just once. Sequences were obtained from PBMCs. All receptors derive from a man between 60 and 75 years old with head and neck cancer. Each CDR3 is given with its conserved first and last residue. Each record gives: V gene, D gene, clone size, J gene, CDR3 protein, CDR3 DNA. A D gene is named only where the DNA matches it firmly. Part of the rows lack a size; the others show once, few, many or a class for expanded clones.

v_call: TRBV5-1
d_call: NA
clone_size: NA
j_call: TRBJ1-1
cdr3_aa: CASKGDGTEAFF
cdr3_nt: TGCGCCAGCAAAGGAGACGGTACTGAAGCTTTCTTT

v_call: TRBV19
d_call: NA
clone_size: NA
j_call: TRBJ2-5
cdr3_aa: CASSIAGETQYF
cdr3_nt: TGTGCCAGTAGTATAGCGGGAGAGACCCAGTACTTC

v_call: TRBV29-1
d_call: NA
clone_size: NA
j_call: TRBJ2-1
cdr3_aa: CSGRDSRDEQFF
cdr3_nt: TGCAGCGGGAGGGACAGCCGGGATGAGCAGTTCTTC

v_call: TRBV9
d_call: TRBD1
clone_size: NA
j_call: TRBJ1-1
cdr3_aa: CASSPRVRGLGTEAFF
cdr3_nt: TGTGCCAGCAGCCCCCGCGTAAGGGGGCTCGGCACTGAAGCTTTCTTT

v_call: TRBV13
d_call: TRBD1
clone_size: NA
j_call: TRBJ1-3
cdr3_aa: CASSFSDRVSGNTIYF
cdr3_nt: TGTGCCAGCAGCTTTAGCGACAGGGTCTCTGGAAACACCATATATTTT

v_call: TRBV6-5
d_call: TRBD1
clone_size: NA
j_call: TRBJ2-7
cdr3_aa: CASTMTGDYEQYF
cdr3_nt: TGTGCCAGCACGATGACAGGGGACTACGAGCAGTACTTC

v_call: TRBV15
d_call: NA
clone_size: NA
j_call: TRBJ2-3
cdr3_aa: CATSRDMQHDTQYF
cdr3_nt: TGTGCCACCAGCAGAGATATGCAGCATGATACGCAGTATTTT

v_call: TRBV5-4
d_call: TRBD2
clone_size: NA
j_call: TRBJ2-1
cdr3_aa: CASSLRASGNHEQFF
cdr3_nt: TGTGCCAGCAGCTTGCGGGCTAGCGGGAACCATGAGCAGTTCTTC

v_call: TRBV14
d_call: NA
clone_size: NA
j_call: TRBJ2-5
cdr3_aa: CASSLISSVETQYF
cdr3_nt: TGTGCCAGCAGCCTTATTAGCAGTGTGGAGACCCAGTACTTC

v_call: TRBV9
d_call: NA
clone_size: NA
j_call: TRBJ2-1
cdr3_aa: CASSVDWRRKFF
cdr3_nt: TGTGCCAGCAGCGTAGACTGGAGGAGAAAGTTCTTC

v_call: TRBV11-2
d_call: TRBD1
clone_size: NA
j_call: TRBJ1-1
cdr3_aa: CASSLGQGSFNTEAFF
cdr3_nt: TGTGCCAGCAGCTTAGGACAGGGTAGTTTTAACACTGAAGCTTTCTTT

v_call: TRBV4-1
d_call: NA
clone_size: few
j_call: TRBJ2-1
cdr3_aa: CASSQEVHSYNEQFF
cdr3_nt: TGCGCCAGCAGCCAAGAGGTTCACTCCTACAATGAGCAGTTCTTC

v_call: TRBV19
d_call: NA
clone_size: NA
j_call: TRBJ2-5
cdr3_aa: CASSIEGRETQYF
cdr3_nt: TGTGCCAGTAGTATAGAGGGAAGGGAGACCCAGTACTTC

v_call: TRBV12-3/TRBV12-4
d_call: NA
clone_size: NA
j_call: TRBJ1-1
cdr3_aa: CASSLAGTEAFF
cdr3_nt: TGTGCCAGCAGTTTGGCAGGTACTGAAGCTTTCTTT

v_call: TRBV7-9
d_call: TRBD1
clone_size: few
j_call: TRBJ1-3
cdr3_aa: CASSFLWTGASGNTIYF
cdr3_nt: TGTGCCAGCAGCTTCCTATGGACAGGTGCCTCTGGAAACACCATATATTTT

v_call: TRBV6-5
d_call: TRBD1
clone_size: NA
j_call: TRBJ1-3
cdr3_aa: CASSSDRIPGNTIYF
cdr3_nt: TGTGCCAGCAGTTCGGACAGGATTCCTGGAAACACCATATATTTT

v_call: TRBV18
d_call: NA
clone_size: NA
j_call: TRBJ1-5
cdr3_aa: CASSPTESNQPQHF
cdr3_nt: TGTGCCAGCTCACCGACAGAGAGCAATCAGCCCCAGCATTTT

v_call: TRBV9
d_call: NA
clone_size: NA
j_call: TRBJ2-7
cdr3_aa: CASSVTGAPYEQYF
cdr3_nt: TGTGCCAGCAGCGTAACCGGGGCTCCCTACGAGCAGTACTTC

v_call: TRBV19
d_call: NA
clone_size: large
j_call: TRBJ1-5
cdr3_aa: CASDIRGGSNQPQHF
cdr3_nt: TGTGCCAGTGACATCCGCGGGGGCAGCAATCAGCCCCAGCATTTT

v_call: TRBV5-4
d_call: NA
clone_size: NA
j_call: TRBJ1-1
cdr3_aa: CASSLAPGHENTEAFF
cdr3_nt: TGTGCCAGCAGCTTGGCCCCGGGGCATGAGAACACTGAAGCTTTCTTT

v_call: TRBV2
d_call: TRBD1
clone_size: NA
j_call: TRBJ1-3
cdr3_aa: CASSENAPWTGGNTIYF
cdr3_nt: TGTGCCAGCAGCGAAAATGCCCCCTGGACAGGGGGAAACACCATATATTTT

v_call: TRBV6-5
d_call: TRBD1
clone_size: NA
j_call: TRBJ1-1
cdr3_aa: CASSSDRADTEAFF
cdr3_nt: TGTGCCAGCAGCTCGGACAGGGCGGACACTGAAGCTTTCTTT

v_call: TRBV18
d_call: TRBD1
clone_size: few
j_call: TRBJ1-4
cdr3_aa: CASSPDRVDEKLFF
cdr3_nt: TGTGCCAGCTCACCCGACAGGGTCGATGAAAAACTGTTTTTT

v_call: TRBV3-1/TRBV3-2
d_call: NA
clone_size: NA
j_call: TRBJ1-2
cdr3_aa: CASSQGVGANYGYTF
cdr3_nt: TGTGCCAGCAGCCAAGGGGTAGGGGCTAACTATGGCTACACCTTC

v_call: TRBV5-1
d_call: NA
clone_size: once
j_call: TRBJ1-1
cdr3_aa: CASSLGTSNTEAFF
cdr3_nt: TGCGCCAGCAGCTTGGGGACATCGAACACTGAAGCTTTCTTT

v_call: TRBV15
d_call: NA
clone_size: NA
j_call: TRBJ2-1
cdr3_aa: CATLLAAYDYNEQFF
cdr3_nt: TGTGCCACTCTATTAGCGGCCTACGACTACAATGAGCAGTTCTTC

v_call: TRBV27
d_call: TRBD2
clone_size: once
j_call: TRBJ2-1
cdr3_aa: CASSAPSGSEGDEQFF
cdr3_nt: TGTGCCAGCAGTGCTCCTAGCGGGAGTGAAGGGGATGAGCAGTTCTTC

v_call: TRBV13
d_call: TRBD1
clone_size: once
j_call: TRBJ2-7
cdr3_aa: CASSLEGQGATYEQYF
cdr3_nt: TGTGCCAGCAGCTTAGAGGGACAGGGGGCCACCTACGAGCAGTACTTC

v_call: TRBV7-3
d_call: NA
clone_size: NA
j_call: TRBJ2-7
cdr3_aa: CASSLADRPYEQYF
cdr3_nt: TGTGCCAGCAGCTTAGCGGACAGACCCTACGAGCAGTACTTC

v_call: TRBV27
d_call: NA
clone_size: once
j_call: TRBJ1-3
cdr3_aa: CASSFNSGNTIYF
cdr3_nt: TGTGCCAGCAGTTTTAACTCTGGTAACACCATATATTTT

v_call: TRBV27
d_call: NA
clone_size: NA
j_call: TRBJ2-3
cdr3_aa: CASSLWEDRDTQYF
cdr3_nt: TGTGCCAGCAGTTTATGGGAGGATCGGGATACGCAGTATTTT

v_call: TRBV7-9
d_call: TRBD2
clone_size: NA
j_call: TRBJ2-2
cdr3_aa: CASSPLAGGITGELFF
cdr3_nt: TGTGCCAGCAGCCCTTTAGCGGGAGGGATCACCGGGGAGCTGTTTTTT

v_call: TRBV2
d_call: TRBD1
clone_size: NA
j_call: TRBJ1-1
cdr3_aa: CATQQGDGTEAFF
cdr3_nt: TGTGCCACCCAACAGGGGGATGGAACTGAAGCTTTCTTT

v_call: TRBV6-5
d_call: TRBD2
clone_size: once
j_call: TRBJ2-1
cdr3_aa: CASSYSSGGFNEQFF
cdr3_nt: TGTGCCAGCAGTTACTCGTCGGGAGGATTCAATGAGCAGTTCTTC

v_call: TRBV30
d_call: TRBD2
clone_size: NA
j_call: TRBJ2-3
cdr3_aa: CAWRLAGGSDTQYF
cdr3_nt: TGTGCCTGGAGACTAGCGGGAGGGTCAGATACGCAGTATTTT

v_call: TRBV19
d_call: NA
clone_size: few
j_call: TRBJ1-1
cdr3_aa: CASTTGRQVAFF
cdr3_nt: TGTGCCAGTACTACTGGTCGACAGGTTGCTTTCTTT

v_call: TRBV7-2
d_call: TRBD2
clone_size: NA
j_call: TRBJ2-1
cdr3_aa: CASRLGPGRLAGVEQFF
cdr3_nt: TGTGCCAGCCGCCTCGGACCAGGGAGACTAGCGGGAGTTGAGCAGTTCTTC

v_call: TRBV3-1/TRBV3-2
d_call: TRBD1
clone_size: NA
j_call: TRBJ1-4
cdr3_aa: CASSQEGQGDNEKLFF
cdr3_nt: TGTGCCAGCAGCCAAGAAGGACAGGGGGATAATGAAAAACTGTTTTTT

v_call: TRBV4-1
d_call: NA
clone_size: NA
j_call: TRBJ2-3
cdr3_aa: CASSQELGEAYTQYF
cdr3_nt: TGCGCCAGCAGCCAAGAGTTAGGGGAGGCCTATACGCAGTATTTT

v_call: TRBV6-6
d_call: NA
clone_size: NA
j_call: TRBJ1-1
cdr3_aa: CASSPPGTEAFF
cdr3_nt: TGTGCCAGCAGCCCCCCCGGCACTGAAGCTTTCTTT

v_call: TRBV30
d_call: NA
clone_size: NA
j_call: TRBJ2-1
cdr3_aa: CAWKKGGVNEQFF
cdr3_nt: TGTGCCTGGAAGAAGGGGGGGGTTAATGAGCAGTTCTTC

v_call: TRBV11-2
d_call: NA
clone_size: few
j_call: TRBJ2-3
cdr3_aa: CASSFSEGQDTQYF
cdr3_nt: TGTGCCAGCAGCTTTTCGGAGGGGCAGGATACGCAGTATTTT